One sample yielded the 19 T cell receptor beta chains listed below, sequenced in a study of naive and memory T cell subsets. Two oligonucleotides, mixed equimolar, formed the beta constant-region primer covering TRBC1 and TRBC2. TCRdb used MiXCR to reprocess the UMI-ligation and nested PCR reads, holding one entry per CDR3 protein. The sample carries some 87,000 distinct CDR3 sequences, more than 6.5% recorded once. The sample was central memory CD4+ T cells from blood. The receptors derive from a human donor in good health.

This clonotype showed up many times. The rearrangement links TRBV7-6 to TRBJ1-2, with D unclear. Per the germline V gene, CDR1 is SGHVS and CDR2 is FNYEAQ. CDR3 length: 12 residues. V gave up 5 bases and J gave up 4 bases, with 8 bases separating them. In DNA form, the CDR3 reads TGTGCCAGCAGCCCAGCAGGCTATGGCTACACCTTC. Its translation: CASSPAGYGYTF.

The sample holds many counts of this clonotype. The chain joins TRBV24-1 to TRBJ2-3, with D perhaps matching TRBD2 (6 bases). V was pared by 3 bases and J by 4 bases, with 10 bases between. There are 14 residues in the CDR3. The germline gives CDR1 KGHDR, CDR2 SFDVKD. CDR3 sequence (DNA): TGTGCCACCAGTGATGGGAGGAGGGCAGATACGCAGTATTTT. The encoded protein is CATSDGRRADTQYF.

Ten or more counts support this clonotype. This chain connects TRBV6-2 or TRBV6-3 to TRBJ1-1, with D perhaps matching TRBD1 (5 bases). Germline V lookup: CDR1 MNHEY, CDR2 SVGEGT. The CDR3 sequence is 15 residues long. V lost 2 bases and J 4 bases, leaving 14 bases between the germline ends. In DNA form, the CDR3 reads TGTGCCAGCAGTTACCCGTGGGGACCCCTCACTGAAGCTTTCTTT. Protein: CASSYPWGPLTEAFF.

This clonotype was observed a few times. The chain is built from TRBV19 and TRBJ1-1; D is ambiguous. The germline gives CDR1 LNHDA, CDR2 SQIVND (reference sequence). The CDR3 sequence is 13 residues long. Trimming removed 4 bases at V and 1 base at J, with 7 bases between. The DNA of the CDR3 is TGTGCCAGTAGTAAGGAGTGGAACACTGAAGCTTTCTTT. This translates into CASSKEWNTEAFF.

This clonotype was found a few times. V and J are TRBV11-2 and TRBJ2-5; 8 nucleotides line up with TRBD2. Trimming cost V 1 base and J 1 base; bases outside gene matches: 5. The germline gives CDR1 SGHAT, CDR2 FQNNGV. There are 16 residues in the CDR3. CDR3 loop: CASSLVLAGSQETQYF. The DNA for the CDR3 is TGTGCCAGCAGCTTAGTCCTAGCGGGTAGCCAAGAGACCCAGTACTTC.

This clonotype was recorded many times. The genes are TRBV5-1 and TRBJ1-1; 7 bases are a match to TRBD1. The CDR3 is 13 residues long. The germline CDR1 and CDR2 sequences are SGHRS and YFSETQ. V was pared by 4 bases and J by 4 bases, with 4 bases of the junction left unmatched. The CDR3 sequence: CASSSDRATEAFF. DNA for the CDR3: TGCGCCAGCAGCAGCGACAGGGCCACTGAAGCTTTCTTT.

The sample holds a few counts of this clonotype. This chain connects TRBV11-1 to TRBJ2-5; D ambiguous. V shed 10 bases and J shed 2 bases, with 11 bases lying between them. The CDR3 sequence is 12 residues long. The germline CDR1 and CDR2 sequences are SGHAT and FQDESV (reference sequence). CDR3 residues: CATRGPQETQYF. The CDR3 coding sequence is TGTGCCACCCGAGGACCACAAGAGACCCAGTACTTC.

This clonotype was found many times. The gene calls are TRBV3-1 and TRBJ1-3; D ambiguous. Germline values: CDR1 LGHDT, CDR2 YNNKEL (reference sequence). V shed 6 bases and J shed 0 bases, with 9 bases lying between them. The CDR3 extends over 14 amino acids. The CDR3 loop is CASSRGNSGNTIYF. CDR3 sequence (DNA): TGTGCCAGCAGTCGTGGCAACTCTGGAAACACCATATATTTT.

This clonotype was found many times. The CDR3: CSASFTGTEQYF. CDR3 bases: TGCAGCGCCTCGTTCACAGGGACCGAGCAGTACTTC. The V call is TRBV29-1, the J call TRBJ2-7, with D possibly being TRBD1 (6 bases). The CDR3 has 12 amino acids. The germline gives CDR1 SQVTM, CDR2 ANQGSEA. Deletions cut 7 bases from V and 6 bases from J, with 16 bases between.

The sample holds many counts of this clonotype. The chain joins TRBV12-3 or TRBV12-4 to TRBJ1-1; no reliable D call. V lost 6 bases to trimming and J lost 0 bases, with 14 bases between them. This CDR3 contains 15 residues. The CDR3 DNA reads TGTGCCAGCAGCCGGTTCGCGGATCTGAACACTGAAGCTTTCTTT. Its translation: CASSRFADLNTEAFF.

This clonotype was detected many times. The chain links TRBV7-8 to TRBJ1-2, with D unclear. Deletions cut 4 bases from V and 5 bases from J, with 14 bases between. Germline V gene lookup returns CDR1 SGHVS and CDR2 FQNEAQ. The CDR3 is 14 amino acids. The CDR3 bases are TGTGCCAGCAGCTCGAAGACGGGAAAGTATGGCTACACCTTC. Translating it yields CASSSKTGKYGYTF.

The CDR3 sequence is CASSLEAGRRLTGNTIYF. The DNA for the CDR3 is TGTGCCAGCAGCTTAGAGGCGGGCAGGAGGCTAACTGGAAACACCATATATTTT. The chain recombines TRBV11-2 with TRBJ1-3; no reliable D call. There are 18 residues in the CDR3. V was clipped by 0 bases and J by 2 bases, with 17 bases between them. Germline V gives CDR1 SGHAT, CDR2 FQNNGV.

Worth noting for this clonotype: Possible read error: a much larger clone is one base away. The J gene is TRBJ1-2, the V gene TRBV11-2; D is ambiguous. The CDR3 loop spans 15 amino acids. Germline V gene sequence: CDR1 SGHAT, CDR2 FQNNGV. CDR3 bases: TGTGCCAGCAGCTTAGTAAACGGGGAGGCCTATGGCTACAACTTC. The encoded protein is CASSLVNGEAYGYNF.

The gene calls are TRBV24-1 and TRBJ2-3; possibly TRBD2 for D (7 bases). CDR1 KGHDR and CDR2 SFDVKD come from the germline V gene. The CDR3 contains 14 residues. Trimming cost V 2 bases and J 4 bases, with 9 bases left between them. In nucleotides, the CDR3 is TGTGCCACCAGTGATTGGGGGGGCCCAGATACGCAGTATTTT. Translating it yields CATSDWGGPDTQYF.

This clonotype was seen many times. This chain links TRBV20-1 with TRBJ1-1, with D perhaps TRBD1 (6 bases). Between the trimmed V and J ends, which lost 3 bases and 3 bases, there was a span of 17 bases. Per germline, CDR1 DFQATT and CDR2 SNEGSKA (reference sequence). This CDR3 has 15 residues. In DNA, the CDR3 is TGCAGTGCTAGGTGGGCTGGGGGGCTCGACACTGAAGCTTTCTTT. As protein: CSARWAGGLDTEAFF.

This clonotype was seen at least ten times. The V call is TRBV20-1, the J call TRBJ2-6, with 10 bases aligning to TRBD1. This CDR3 spans 18 amino acids. Germline CDR1 and CDR2: DFQATT and SNEGSKA (reference sequence). With V trimmed by 0 bases and J by 2 bases, 7 bases remained unmatched. In nucleotides, the CDR3 is TGCAGTGCTAGAGATCACAGACAGGGGGCAGCTGGGGCCAACGTCCTGACTTTC. Protein product: CSARDHRQGAAGANVLTF.

This sequence joins TRBV20-1 and TRBJ1-2, with D uncertain. Germline-derived CDR1 and CDR2 are DFQATT and SNEGSKA (reference sequence). V was pared by 5 bases and J by 7 bases, with 17 bases between. The CDR3 runs to 13 residues. The CDR3 is CSAPSEMGTGYTF. CDR3 nucleotides: TGCAGTGCTCCCTCCGAGATGGGTACTGGCTACACCTTC.

The V and J genes are TRBV7-2 and TRBJ2-3; 8 positions agree with TRBD1. J gave up 3 bases and V 5 bases, and 16 bases lay outside the gene matches. The CDR3 runs 18 residues. From germline, CDR1 is SGHTA and CDR2 FQGNSA. CDR3: CASSPLRATGARTDTQYF. The CDR3 nucleotides are TGTGCCAGCAGCCCCCTGCGGGCGACAGGGGCGAGAACAGATACGCAGTATTTT.

This clonotype was detected only a few times. The V call is TRBV6-1, the J call TRBJ2-5, with D perhaps matching TRBD1 (5 bases). Germline CDR1 is MNHNS and CDR2 is SASEGT. V was shortened by 5 bases and J by 4 bases, with 23 bases between the two germline ends. This CDR3 is built from 17 residues. The CDR3 loop reads CASSRDGPRAHGETQYF. CDR3 nucleotides: TGTGCCAGCAGTCGAGATGGTCCCAGGGCCCACGGAGAGACCCAGTACTTC.